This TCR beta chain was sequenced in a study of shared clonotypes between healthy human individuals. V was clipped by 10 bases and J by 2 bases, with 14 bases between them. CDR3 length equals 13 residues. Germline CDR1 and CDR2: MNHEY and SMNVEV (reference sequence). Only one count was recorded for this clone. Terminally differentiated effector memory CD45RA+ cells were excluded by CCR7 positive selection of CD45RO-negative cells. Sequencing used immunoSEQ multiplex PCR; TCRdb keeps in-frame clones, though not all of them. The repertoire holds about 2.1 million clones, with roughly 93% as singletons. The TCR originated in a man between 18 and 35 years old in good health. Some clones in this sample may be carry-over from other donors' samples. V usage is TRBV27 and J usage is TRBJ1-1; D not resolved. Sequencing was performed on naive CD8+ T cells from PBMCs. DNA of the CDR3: TGTGCCACCCGACCGATGATCAACACTGAAGCTTTCTTT. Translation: CATRPMINTEAFF.